Presented here are 9 T cell receptor beta chains from one specimen sequenced in a study of T cells in Graves' hyperthyroidism and ophthalmopathy. RNA transcripts yielded amplified TCR beta CDR3 regions. TCR CDR3 regions were first amplified by RT-PCR with HTBI primers. From the multiplex PCR reads, TCRdb called clonotypes with MiXCR, one entry per CDR3 protein. The sample includes around 340,000 distinct CDR3 sequences, around 18% of them seen just once. The source material was blood. All receptors derive from a woman aged 35 to 49 with Graves' ophthalmopathy.

This clonotype has a count of ten or more. The CDR3 region has the DNA TGTGCCAGCAGTTTCATCACTAGCGGGAGGTCCTGGGAGACCCAGTACTTC. Translation: CASSFITSGRSWETQYF. The V gene is TRBV27, the J gene TRBJ2-5, with 12 bases matching TRBD2. With 3 bases clipped from V and 5 bases from J, the junction kept 10 bases outside the gene matches. The CDR3 runs to 17 residues. The germline gives CDR1 MNHEY, CDR2 SMNVEV (reference sequence).

This clonotype was observed many times. The chain couples TRBV7-8 to TRBJ2-7; the match to TRBD2 covers 7 bases. The CDR3 totals 14 residues. V shed 6 bases, J shed 7 bases, and the junction held 12 bases outside the gene matches. Per germline, CDR1 SGHVS and CDR2 FQNEAQ. Here the CDR3 reads CASSQPGLPKEQYF. CDR3 nucleotides: TGTGCCAGCAGTCAACCGGGACTACCTAAAGAGCAGTACTTC.

This clonotype was observed many times. The chain joins TRBV29-1 to TRBJ1-2; tentative D call: TRBD1 (5 bases). The CDR3 has 11 residues. Trimming removed 7 bases at V and 8 bases at J, with 14 bases between. Per germline, CDR1 SQVTM and CDR2 ANQGSEA. The CDR3 sequence is CSDLGVSGYTF. CDR3 sequence (DNA): TGCAGCGACCTGGGGGTGAGCGGCTACACCTTC. Looking up the rest from reference TRBV29-1 and TRBJ1-2 gives the full variable domain: SAVISQKPSRDICQRGTSLTIQCQVDSQVTMMFWYRQQPGQSLTLIATANQGSEATYESGFVIDKFPISRPNLTFSTLTVSNMSPEDSSIYLCSDLGVSGYTFGSGTRLTVV.

The chain couples TRBV5-1 to TRBJ2-1, with D possibly matching TRBD2 (6 bases). CDR1 and CDR2 (germline): SGHRS, YFSETQ. Deletions cut 0 bases from V and 4 bases from J, with 14 bases between. The CDR3 length is 16 residues. CDR3 in amino acids: CASSLASRDWYNEQFF. The CDR3 DNA sequence: TGCGCCAGCAGCTTGGCCTCGCGGGACTGGTACAATGAGCAGTTCTTC. The variable domain in full, with the rest retrieved from reference TRBV5-1 and TRBJ2-1, is KAGVTQTPRYLIKTRGQQVTLSCSPISGHRSVSWYQQTPGQGLQFLFEYFSETQRNKGNFPGRFSGRQFSNSRSEMNVSTLELGDSALYLCASSLASRDWYNEQFFGPGTRLTVL.

This clonotype occurred many times. The chain's CDR3 is CASSLAGIGTGELFF. DNA for the CDR3: TGTGCCAGCAGCCTAGCGGGAATCGGCACCGGGGAGCTGTTTTTT. The V and J genes are TRBV12-3 or TRBV12-4 and TRBJ2-2, with TRBD2 identical over 9 bases. The ends lost 6 bases at V and 4 bases at J; junction bases unmatched: 6. The CDR3 is made up of 15 amino acids.

This clonotype came up many times. This sequence joins TRBV2 and TRBJ2-7; 8 nucleotides align to TRBD1. The CDR3 extends over 13 amino acids. Looked up from germline, CDR1 is SNHLY and CDR2 is FYNNEI. V was pared by 7 bases and J by 6 bases, with 8 bases of the junction left unmatched. This CDR3 reads CASKGTGTGEQYF. In DNA form, the CDR3 reads TGTGCCAGCAAAGGGACAGGAACGGGCGAGCAGTACTTC.

This clonotype was seen at least ten times. The genes are TRBV28 and TRBJ1-3; 7 nucleotides line up with TRBD1. Germline CDR1 and CDR2: MDHEN and SYDVKM. This CDR3 comprises 17 residues. J was trimmed by 7 bases and V by 3 bases; bases with no gene match: 15. As DNA, the CDR3 is TGTGCCAGCAGTTTCGCCCCCGAGACAGGGAAGAAGAACACCATATATTTT. As protein: CASSFAPETGKKNTIYF. Complete variable domain (other parts from reference TRBV28 and TRBJ1-3): DVKVTQSSRYLVKRTGEKVFLECVQDMDHENMFWYRQDPGLGLRLIYFSYDVKMKEKGDIPEGYSVSREKKERFSLILESASTNQTSMYLCASSFAPETGKKNTIYFGEGSWLTVV.

This clonotype was seen ten or more times. The rearrangement uses TRBV11-2 and TRBJ2-2, with D unclear. Germline assignment: CDR1 SGHAT and CDR2 FQNNGV. Deletions cut 4 bases from V and 3 bases from J, with 12 bases between. This CDR3 has 15 residues. In DNA form, the CDR3 reads TGTGCCAGCAGCTCGTGGGATACGGACACCGGGGAGCTGTTTTTT. Its protein is CASSSWDTDTGELFF.

This chain joins TRBV2 and TRBJ1-3, with D possibly TRBD1 on 6 matching bases. The length of the CDR3 is 13 residues. Germline V lookup: CDR1 SNHLY, CDR2 FYNNEI. V lost 6 bases and J lost 4, with 10 bases in between. CDR3 nucleotide sequence: TGTGCCAGCAGGGACGACAGGGGAAACACCATATATTTT. It yields the protein CASRDDRGNTIYF.